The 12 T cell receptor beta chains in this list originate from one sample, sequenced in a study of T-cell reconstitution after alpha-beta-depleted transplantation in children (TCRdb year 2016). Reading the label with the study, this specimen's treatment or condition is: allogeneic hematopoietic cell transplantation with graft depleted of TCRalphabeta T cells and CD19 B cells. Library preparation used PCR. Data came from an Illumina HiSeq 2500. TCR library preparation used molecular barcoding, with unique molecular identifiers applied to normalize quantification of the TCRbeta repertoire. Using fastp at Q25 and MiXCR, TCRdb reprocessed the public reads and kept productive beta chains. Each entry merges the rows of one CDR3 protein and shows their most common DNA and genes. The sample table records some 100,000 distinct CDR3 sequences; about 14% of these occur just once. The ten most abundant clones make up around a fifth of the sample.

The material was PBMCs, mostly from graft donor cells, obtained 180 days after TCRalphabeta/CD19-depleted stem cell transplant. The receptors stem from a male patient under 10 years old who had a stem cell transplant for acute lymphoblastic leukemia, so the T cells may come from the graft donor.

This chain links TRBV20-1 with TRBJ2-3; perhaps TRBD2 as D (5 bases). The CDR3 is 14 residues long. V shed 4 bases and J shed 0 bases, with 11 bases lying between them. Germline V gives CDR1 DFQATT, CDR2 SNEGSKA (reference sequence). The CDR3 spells CSAMLAGSTDTQYF. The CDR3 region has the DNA TGCAGTGCTATGTTGGCGGGTAGCACAGATACGCAGTATTTT.

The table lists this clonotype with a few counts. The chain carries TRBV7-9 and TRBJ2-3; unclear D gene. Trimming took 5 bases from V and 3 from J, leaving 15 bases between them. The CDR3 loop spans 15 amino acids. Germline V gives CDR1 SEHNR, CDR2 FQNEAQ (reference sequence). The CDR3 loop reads CASSLQSAVTDTQYF. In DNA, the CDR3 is TGTGCCAGCAGCCTGCAATCGGCGGTTACAGATACGCAGTATTTT.

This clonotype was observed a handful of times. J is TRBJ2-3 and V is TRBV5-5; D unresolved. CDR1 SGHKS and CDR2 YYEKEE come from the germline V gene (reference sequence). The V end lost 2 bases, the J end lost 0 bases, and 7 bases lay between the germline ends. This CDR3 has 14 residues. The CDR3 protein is CASSLPTSTDTQYF. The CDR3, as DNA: TGTGCCAGCAGCTTACCGACTAGCACAGATACGCAGTATTTT.

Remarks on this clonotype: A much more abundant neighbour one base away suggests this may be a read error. This CDR3 reads CASSRSSGVPYKQYF. CDR3 nucleotides: TGTGCCAGCAGCCGCTCTAGCGGGGTCCCCTACAAGCAGTACTTC. The rearrangement uses TRBV6-1 and TRBJ2-7; 9 bases match TRBD2. Germline loops: CDR1 MNHNS, CDR2 SASEGT. This CDR3 has 15 residues.

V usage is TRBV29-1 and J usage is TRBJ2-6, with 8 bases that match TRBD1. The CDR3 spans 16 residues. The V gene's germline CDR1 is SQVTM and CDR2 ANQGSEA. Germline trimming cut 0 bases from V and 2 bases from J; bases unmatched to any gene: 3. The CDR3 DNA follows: TGCAGCGTTGAAGACCCCAGGGGGCCTGGGGCCAACGTCCTGACTTTC. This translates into CSVEDPRGPGANVLTF.

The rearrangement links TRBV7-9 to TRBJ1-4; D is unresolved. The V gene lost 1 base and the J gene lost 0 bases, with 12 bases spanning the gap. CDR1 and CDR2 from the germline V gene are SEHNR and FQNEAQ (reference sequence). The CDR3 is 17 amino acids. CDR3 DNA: TGTGCCAGCAGCTTAGGAGGGCGGCAGGCAACTAATGAAAAACTGTTTTTT. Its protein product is CASSLGGRQATNEKLFF.

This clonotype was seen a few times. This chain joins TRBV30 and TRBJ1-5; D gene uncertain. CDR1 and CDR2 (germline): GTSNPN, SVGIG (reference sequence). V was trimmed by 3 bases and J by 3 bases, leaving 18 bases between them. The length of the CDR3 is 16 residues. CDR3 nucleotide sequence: TGTGCCTGGAGCGTCGGACTGAACTGGAACAATCAGCCCCAGCATTTT. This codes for CAWSVGLNWNNQPQHF.

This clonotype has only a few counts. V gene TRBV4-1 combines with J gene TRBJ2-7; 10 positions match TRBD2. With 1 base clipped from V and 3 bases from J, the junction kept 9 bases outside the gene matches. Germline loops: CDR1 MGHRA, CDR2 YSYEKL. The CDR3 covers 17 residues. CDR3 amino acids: CASSQGGLADRVYEQYF. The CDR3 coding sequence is TGCGCCAGCAGCCAAGGTGGACTAGCGGATAGAGTCTACGAGCAGTACTTC.

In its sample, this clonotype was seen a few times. The CDR3 DNA sequence: TGCGCCAGCAGCATTGGGACAGCGAACACCGGGGAGCTGTTTTTT. It is translated as CASSIGTANTGELFF. The V and J genes are TRBV5-1 and TRBJ2-2; 7 bases align to TRBD1. This CDR3 contains 15 residues. Per the germline V gene, CDR1 is SGHRS and CDR2 is YFSETQ. J was trimmed by 0 bases and V by 4 bases; bases with no gene match: 3.

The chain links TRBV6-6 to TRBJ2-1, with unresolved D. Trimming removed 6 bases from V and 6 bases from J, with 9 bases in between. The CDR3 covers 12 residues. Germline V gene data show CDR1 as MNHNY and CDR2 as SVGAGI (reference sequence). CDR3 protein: CASSPPRNEQFF. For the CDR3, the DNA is TGTGCCAGCAGCCCCCCGCGCAATGAGCAGTTCTTC.

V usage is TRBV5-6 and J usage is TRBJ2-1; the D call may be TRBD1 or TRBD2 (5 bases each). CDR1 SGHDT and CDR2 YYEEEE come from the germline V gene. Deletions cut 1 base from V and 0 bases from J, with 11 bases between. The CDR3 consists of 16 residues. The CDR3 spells CASSLMGPRSYNEQFF. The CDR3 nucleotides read TGTGCCAGCAGCTTGATGGGACCACGCTCCTACAATGAGCAGTTCTTC.

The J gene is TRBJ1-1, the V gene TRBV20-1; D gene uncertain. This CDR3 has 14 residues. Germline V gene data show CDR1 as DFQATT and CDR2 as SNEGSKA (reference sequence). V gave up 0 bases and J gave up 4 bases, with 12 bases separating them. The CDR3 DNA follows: TGCAGTGCTAGAGATCCGGCCCGAGGCACTGAAGCTTTCTTT. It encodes CSARDPARGTEAFF.